This T cell receptor beta chain was documented in a study of T cell responses to AZD1222 COVID-19 vaccine. At the level of the study: Both about-4-week and about-12-week second-dose recipients were combined. The study's findings and limits: Nearly half of unique spike-specific TCRs reportedly avoided B.1.351 and B.1.1.7 mutated regions. Breadth and depth of Spike-specific TCRs rose after two AZD1222 doses. Only 5 or 6 individuals given AZD1222 were seropositive at baseline.

This clone appeared once. The antigen remains unidentified. Trimming cost V 4 bases and J 0 bases; bases outside gene matches: 15. Germline V gene data show CDR1 as SGHNT and CDR2 as YYREEE (reference sequence). The CDR3 runs to 18 residues. The protocol was immunoSEQ multiplex PCR, while the TCRdb copy is restricted to in-frame clones and leaves out a portion. The data contain under 300,000 clones, just over 90% of them singletons. The sample in question was peripheral blood, obtained on day 0 of AZD1222 vaccination. This sequence joins TRBV5-4 and TRBJ1-1; 7 nucleotides align to TRBD1. The sequence was obtained from an adult in good health. CDR3 DNA: TGTGCCAGCAGCAAGGGAACCGGGACAGACTTAATGAACACTGAAGCTTTCTTT. It translates to CASSKGTGTDLMNTEAFF. The complete variable domain, with remaining parts taken from reference TRBV5-4 and TRBJ1-1, reads ETGVTQSPTHLIKTRGQQVTLRCSSQSGHNTVSWYQQALGQGPQFIFQYYREEENGRGNFPPRFSGLQFPNYSSELNVNALELDDSALYLCASSKGTGTDLMNTEAFFGQGTRLTVV.